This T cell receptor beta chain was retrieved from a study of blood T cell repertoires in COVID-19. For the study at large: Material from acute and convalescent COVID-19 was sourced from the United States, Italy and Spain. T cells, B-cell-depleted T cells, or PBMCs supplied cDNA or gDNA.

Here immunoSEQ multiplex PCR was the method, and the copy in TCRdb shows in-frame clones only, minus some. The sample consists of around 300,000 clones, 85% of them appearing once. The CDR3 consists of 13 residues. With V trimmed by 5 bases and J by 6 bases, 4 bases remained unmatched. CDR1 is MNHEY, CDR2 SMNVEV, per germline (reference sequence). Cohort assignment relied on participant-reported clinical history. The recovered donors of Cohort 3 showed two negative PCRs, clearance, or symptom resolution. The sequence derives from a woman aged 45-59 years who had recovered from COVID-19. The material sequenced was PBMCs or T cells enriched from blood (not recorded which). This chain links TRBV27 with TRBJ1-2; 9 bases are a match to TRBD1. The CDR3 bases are TGTGCCAGCAGTCGCCGACAGGGGGATGGCTACACCTTC. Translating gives CASSRRQGDGYTF.